The clone carrying this TCR beta chain was observed a single time. What it recognizes is unknown. This sample is drawn from a study of cytomegalovirus exposure and HLA in healthy donors. Study as a whole: The 90 to 150 validation repertoires, a later analysis reported, used the same platform as the 650 to 800 repertoires from the first cohort.

This CDR3 contains 12 residues. Germline loops: CDR1 SGHKS, CDR2 YYEKEE (reference sequence). The V and J ends lost 1 base and 10 bases respectively, with 9 bases between them. The table came from immunoSEQ multiplex PCR; TCRdb's copy has only in-frame clones and leaves some out. The sample has over 200,000 clones, 80% to 90% seen once. Study results and limitations: Diagnosis of cytomegalovirus status made by the classifier reportedly showed high specificity and sensitivity. Most sequenced TCRs were rare (though some public TCRs occurred in many donors). Researchers catalogued some 160 TCR beta chains as cytomegalovirus-associated.

The sample was PBMCs. The sequence was collected from a young woman in good health and CMV-seronegative. The chain is built from TRBV5-5 and TRBJ2-1; a possible D gene is TRBD1 (7 bases). CDR3 DNA: TGTGCCAGCAGCTTGCAGGGGGGCGAGCAGTTCTTC. This codes for CASSLQGGEQFF.